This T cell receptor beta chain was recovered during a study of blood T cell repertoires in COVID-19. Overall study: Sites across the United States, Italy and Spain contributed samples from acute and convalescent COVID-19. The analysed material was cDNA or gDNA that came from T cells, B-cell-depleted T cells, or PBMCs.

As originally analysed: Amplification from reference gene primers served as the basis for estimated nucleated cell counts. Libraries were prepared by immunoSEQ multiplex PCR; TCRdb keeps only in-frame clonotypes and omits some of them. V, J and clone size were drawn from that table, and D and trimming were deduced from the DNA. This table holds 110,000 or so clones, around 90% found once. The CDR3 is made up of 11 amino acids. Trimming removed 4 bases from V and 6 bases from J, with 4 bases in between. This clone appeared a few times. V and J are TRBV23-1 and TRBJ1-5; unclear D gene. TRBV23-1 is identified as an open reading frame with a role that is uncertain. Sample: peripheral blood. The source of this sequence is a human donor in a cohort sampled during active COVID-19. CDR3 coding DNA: TGCGCCAGCAGTCCGGGTCAGCCCCAGCATTTT. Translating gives CASSPGQPQHF.